Listed below are T cell receptor beta chains from one sample, sequenced in a study of metastatic and nonmetastatic thyroid tumors. TCRdb re-called the PCR reads through MiXCR. The table records 20,000 to 25,000 clones, roughly 18% of them present only once. The sample was adjacent normal tissue. Every receptor here comes from a male donor with papillary thyroid cancer or a benign thyroid nodule (not recorded which). Some clones in this sample may be carry-over from other donors' samples. Each CDR3 is given with its conserved first and last residue. Some rows mark clone size as missing; the rest say once, few, many or name a class of expanded clone.

j_call v_call clone_size cdr3_aa
TRBJ2-4 TRBV27 NA CVRSSGQGRRFF
TRBJ2-1 TRBV24-1 many CATSETGGARNEQFF
TRBJ2-3 TRBV5-1 many CASSVSPGQGEDTQYF
TRBJ1-1 TRBV9 many CASSARGGAGTEAFF
TRBJ2-6 TRBV19 few CACAERSSWANVLTF
TRBJ2-1 TRBV6-4 medium-sized CASSRNSYNEQFF
TRBJ2-3 TRBV14 NA CANRQPRAGSNTDTQYF
TRBJ2-7 TRBV20-1 NA CSARCGTGDYVQYF
TRBJ2-3 TRBV7-2 many CASSSTSGRMDTQYF
TRBJ2-2 TRBV6-1 medium-sized CASSQPGQGIVTGELFF
TRBJ2-5 TRBV20-1 many CSAREQQETQYF
TRBJ2-5 TRBV24-1 many CATSDWGSTRSRGRETQYF
TRBJ1-4 TRBV19 NA CASSPRTTGAEKLFF
TRBJ2-7 TRBV6-1 few CARSPGQGTYEQYF
TRBJ2-1 TRBV6-2/TRBV6-3 NA CASSPPVTSGIAKINEQFF
TRBJ2-1 TRBV28 NA CASSTSGLYYNEQFF